This T cell receptor (beta chain) comes out of a study of control samples from healthy donors and cancer patients. V lost 5 bases to trimming and J lost 2 bases, with 15 bases between them. The CDR3 is made up of 16 amino acids. The germline CDR1 and CDR2 sequences are MNHEY and SMNVEV (reference sequence). Sequenced by immunoSEQ multiplex PCR; TCRdb stores in-frame clones only, minus some. The table lists tens of thousands of clones, approximately 88% of them singletons. The chain carries TRBV27 and TRBJ2-2; the D gene is possibly TRBD2 (5 bases). The TCR comes from a woman aged 55-69 years in good health. The sequenced material came from blood. The DNA of the CDR3 is TGTGCCAGCAGTGGACGAGGGAAGGGCAACACCGGGGAGCTGTTTTTT. This translates into CASSGRGKGNTGELFF.